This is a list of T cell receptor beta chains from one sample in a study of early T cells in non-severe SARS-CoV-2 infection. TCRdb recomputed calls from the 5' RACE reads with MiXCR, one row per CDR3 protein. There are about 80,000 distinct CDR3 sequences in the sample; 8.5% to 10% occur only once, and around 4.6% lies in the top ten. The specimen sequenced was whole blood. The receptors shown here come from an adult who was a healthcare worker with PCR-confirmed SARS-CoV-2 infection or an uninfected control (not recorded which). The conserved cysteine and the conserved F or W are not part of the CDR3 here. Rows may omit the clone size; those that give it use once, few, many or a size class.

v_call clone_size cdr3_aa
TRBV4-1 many ASSGRTRSADNEQF
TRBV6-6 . ASRNSGKADTQY
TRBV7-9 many ASSLAGGMNTEAF
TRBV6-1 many ASRGDVAKNIQY
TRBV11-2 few ASSPGEGRNVYGYT
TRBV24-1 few ATGASGRSEQF
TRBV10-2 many ASSESVYRVEGYT
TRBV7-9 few ASSPEGDFDTQY
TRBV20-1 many SAGRGGSTYEQY
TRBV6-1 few ASSGGGTVNQPQH
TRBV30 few AWTYTSGNTIY
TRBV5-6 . ASSLMTALMNTEAF
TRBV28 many ASSLRPSRYEQY
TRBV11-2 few ASSYRGLAVGGETQY
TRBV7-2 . ASSLSSGGPSTDTQY
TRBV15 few ATSDSRSGNTIY
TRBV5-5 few ASGLAGGRNEQF
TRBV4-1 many ASSQGLAGGPYEQF
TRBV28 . ASSGGSNSDTQY
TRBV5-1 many ASSVGMSGTEAF
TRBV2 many ASLRTSGSADTQY
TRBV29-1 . SVCRGYEQY
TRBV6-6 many ASTTLTGEDYGYT
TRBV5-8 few ASSLAGTGFEQY
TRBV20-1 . SALPTSANTYEQY
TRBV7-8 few VSRSPSATNTGELF
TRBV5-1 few ASRAAGDTYEQY
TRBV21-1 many ATSGPLSSYEQY
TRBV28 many ASNPARGQPQH
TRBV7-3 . ASSLLPPSRASSYNEQF
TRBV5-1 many ASSPSPNEKLF
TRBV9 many ASSVNPLVRGGPYNEQF
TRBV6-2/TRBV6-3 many ASMRGSYNEQF
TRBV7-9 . ASSLAQSVEYGYT
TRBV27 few ASSSYLLEKLF
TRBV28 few ASSSVVGSAF
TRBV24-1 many ATGDGNTQY
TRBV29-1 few SVASAGGLF
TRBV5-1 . TSSLGGTDTYNEQF
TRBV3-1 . ASSQGLGTDTQY